What follows are 10 T cell receptor beta chains derived from one specimen sequenced in a study of circulating and synovial CD4+ cells in juvenile arthritis. Measured with immunoSEQ multiplex PCR; TCRdb has only the in-frame clones, and not every one. The table includes some 35,000 clones, 85% to 95% detected once. The sequencing input was CD4+ T cells from blood. These receptor sequences come from a human donor with juvenile idiopathic arthritis.

This chain uses TRBV6-5 with TRBJ1-4, with TRBD1 matching over 7 bases. The CDR3 extends over 14 amino acids. J lost 8 bases, V lost 4 bases, and 7 bases had no gene match. From germline, CDR1 is MNHEY and CDR2 SVGAGI. CDR3 amino acids: CASSWQGRGEKLFF. The CDR3, as DNA: TGTGCCAGCAGTTGGCAGGGCAGGGGGGAAAAACTGTTTTTT.

The chain combines TRBV5-5 with TRBJ2-7; possible D gene TRBD1, 7 bases. CDR3 size: 15 residues. V dropped 1 base and J dropped 2 bases, with 13 bases sitting between them. The germline CDR1 and CDR2 sequences are SGHKS and YYEKEE (reference sequence). The CDR3 coding sequence is TGTGCCAGCAGCTTGCGAGGGGGCGGGACCTACGAGCAGTACTTC. Amino acid sequence: CASSLRGGGTYEQYF.

The V call is TRBV30, the J call TRBJ2-7, with D perhaps matching TRBD1 (5 bases). Germline lookup yields CDR1 GTSNPN and CDR2 SVGIG (reference sequence). V lost 5 bases and J lost 9, with 11 bases in between. This CDR3 contains 10 residues. The DNA of the CDR3 is TGTGCCTGGGGGGTCACAGGGCAGTACTTC. The encoded protein is CAWGVTGQYF.

This CDR3 reads CASSQAPGQEFIGNQPQHF. The CDR3 nucleotides read TGCGCCAGCAGCCAAGCGCCGGGACAAGAGTTCATAGGCAATCAGCCCCAGCATTTT. The V call is TRBV4-3, the J call TRBJ1-5, with TRBD1 as a possible D gene (6 bases). The CDR3 loop spans 19 amino acids. Germline V lookup: CDR1 LGHNA, CDR2 YSLEER. With 1 base removed from V and 2 bases from J, the gap between germline ends came to 21 bases.

This clone was detected once. The chain links TRBV11-2 to TRBJ2-3, with 9 nucleotides matching TRBD2. This CDR3 spans 16 amino acids. Trimming at V came to 8 bases and at J to 5 bases, leaving 14 bases not matched to a gene. Germline V lookup: CDR1 SGHAT, CDR2 FQNNGV. CDR3: CASGNRLAGREDTQYF. The CDR3, as DNA: TGTGCCAGCGGCAATAGGCTAGCGGGGAGGGAAGATACGCAGTATTTT.

The V and J genes are TRBV15 and TRBJ1-6; no reliable D call. The CDR3 contains 15 residues. The germline V gene encodes CDR1 LNHNV and CDR2 YYDKDF (reference sequence). V lost 0 bases and J lost 9, with 12 bases in between. CDR3 DNA sequence: TGTGCCACCAGCAGAGAAGGCCAGGTAGTTTCACCCCTCCACTTT. It translates to CATSREGQVVSPLHF.

The genes are TRBV18 and TRBJ1-3, with D possibly TRBD1 on 6 matching bases. V lost 1 base, J lost 0 bases, and 10 bases lay in between. CDR3 length: 16 residues. Germline CDR1 is KGHSH and CDR2 is LQKENI. The CDR3 DNA reads TGTGCCAGCTCACCACGGACAGCCAACTCTGGAAACACCATATATTTT. Amino acids: CASSPRTANSGNTIYF.

V gene TRBV5-6 combines with J gene TRBJ2-5, with TRBD2 matching over 8 bases. With V trimmed by 0 bases and J by 2 bases, 6 bases remained unmatched. The CDR3 spans 16 residues. Germline V gene data show CDR1 as SGHDT and CDR2 as YYEEEE. The CDR3 bases are TGTGCCAGCAGCTTGGGGCTAGCGGGTTCTCAAGAGACCCAGTACTTC. Encoded protein: CASSLGLAGSQETQYF.

The chain uses TRBV7-9 and TRBJ1-1, with 12 bases aligning to TRBD1. The CDR3 length is 18 residues. Per the germline V gene, CDR1 is SEHNR and CDR2 is FQNEAQ (reference sequence). Trimming removed 5 bases from V and 4 bases from J; junction bases left unmatched: 14. CDR3 protein: CASSPDPGQGAWGTEAFF. The CDR3 DNA sequence: TGTGCCAGCAGCCCGGACCCGGGACAGGGGGCGTGGGGCACTGAAGCTTTCTTT.

The genes are TRBV21-1 and TRBJ2-7; TRBD2, as called in the table, went unchecked against the DNA. TRBV21-1 counts as a pseudogene. The CDR3 is made up of 18 amino acids. The CDR3 DNA reads TGTGCCAGCAGCAACCCAACACAGCCGGGAGGGTTACCCTACGAGCAGTACTTC. Protein: CASSNPTQPGGLPYEQYF.